This T cell receptor beta chain stems from a study of post-analysis software for immune sequencing data. There are 13 residues in the CDR3. The V end lost 5 bases, the J end lost 3 bases, and 11 bases lay between the germline ends. Germline values: CDR1 SQVTM, CDR2 ANQGSEA. This clonotype was recorded a few times. Its antigen is undetermined. Included in the TCR beta cDNA libraries were unique molecular identifiers. Via MiXCR, TCRdb re-called the PCR reads, giving one row per CDR3 protein. The profile shows roughly 800,000 distinct CDR3 sequences, more than 45% of them singletons. Study results and caveats: TRBV segments more frequent in patients than in controls numbered five and included TRBV5-6, TRBV5-1 and TRBV20-1. Those with multiple sclerosis, the patient group, showed significantly lower normalized Chao1 diversity than controls. Samples from a shared batch, those prepared together, strongly co-clustered by F measure.

This TCR derives from a girl between 5 and 17 years old with multiple sclerosis. The specimen sequenced was blood. The rearrangement joins TRBV29-1 to TRBJ2-1, with D tentatively TRBD1 or TRBD2 (5 bases each). The CDR3 nucleotides read TGCAGCGTTCTGGTGGGGGACTACAATGAGCAGTTCTTC. It encodes CSVLVGDYNEQFF.